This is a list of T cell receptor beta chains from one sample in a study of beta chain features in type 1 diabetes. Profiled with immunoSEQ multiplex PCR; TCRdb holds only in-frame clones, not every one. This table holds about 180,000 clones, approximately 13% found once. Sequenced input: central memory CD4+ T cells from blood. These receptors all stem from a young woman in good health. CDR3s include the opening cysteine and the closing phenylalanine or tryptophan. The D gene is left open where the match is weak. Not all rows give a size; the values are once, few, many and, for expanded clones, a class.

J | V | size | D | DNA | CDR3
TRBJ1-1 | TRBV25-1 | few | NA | TGTGCCAGCAGTGATCCACAGGTCCTGTTGGACACTGAAGCTTTCTTT | CASSDPQVLLDTEAFF
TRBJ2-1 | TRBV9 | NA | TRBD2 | TGTGCCAGCAGCGAGAGGGGACTAGCCCTTGGGCAGTTCTTC | CASSERGLALGQFF
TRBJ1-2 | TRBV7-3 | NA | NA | TGTGCCAGCAGCTTAGGGCCTACTAACTATGGCTACACCTTC | CASSLGPTNYGYTF
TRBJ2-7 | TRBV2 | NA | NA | TGTGCCAGACAGGGAGTTGGGGGCGAGCAGTACTTC | CARQGVGGEQYF
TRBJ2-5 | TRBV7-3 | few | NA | TGTGCCAGCGCGAGGGGGAGCGGAGAGACCCAGTACTTC | CASARGSGETQYF
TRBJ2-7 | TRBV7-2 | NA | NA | TGTGCCAGCAGCTTACTCGGGCTCTCGAGGGACGAGCAGTACTTC | CASSLLGLSRDEQYF
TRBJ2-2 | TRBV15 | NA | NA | TGTGCCACCAGCAGACCCGATTCAACTCAACTCACCGGGGAGCTGTTTTTT | CATSRPDSTQLTGELFF
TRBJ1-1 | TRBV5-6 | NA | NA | TGTGCCAGCGTTCTGTGGACACTGAACACTGAAGCTTTCTTT | CASVLWTLNTEAFF
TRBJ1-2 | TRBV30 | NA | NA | TGTGCCTGGAGATACAGTTTCACCTATGGCTACACCTTC | CAWRYSFTYGYTF
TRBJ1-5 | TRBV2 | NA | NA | TGTGCCCAAACTTCTGACAGCCGAAATCAGCCCCAGCATTTT | CAQTSDSRNQPQHF
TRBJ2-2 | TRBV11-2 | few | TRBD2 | TGTGCCAGCAGCACTCAAGCGGGAGTACGGACCGGGGAGCTGTTTTTT | CASSTQAGVRTGELFF
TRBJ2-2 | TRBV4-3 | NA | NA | TGCGCCAGCAGCAAAATGGGTGGAGGCACCGGGGAGCTGTTTTTT | CASSKMGGGTGELFF
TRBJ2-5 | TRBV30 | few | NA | TGTGCCTGGAGGAGGGCCTCGGGAGAGACCCAGTACTTC | CAWRRASGETQYF
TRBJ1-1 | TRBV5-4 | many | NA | TGTGCCAGCAGCTTGAATCCGGGCAGGGCGGACACTGAAGCTTTCTTT | CASSLNPGRADTEAFF
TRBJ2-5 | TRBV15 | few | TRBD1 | TGTGCCACCAGCGGGCACAGGGGTCCGGAAGCGGCCCAGTACTTC | CATSGHRGPEAAQYF
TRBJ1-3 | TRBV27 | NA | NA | TGTGCCAGCAGTTCCCGACAGAACTCTGGAAACACCATATATTTT | CASSSRQNSGNTIYF
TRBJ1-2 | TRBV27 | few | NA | TGTGCCAGCAGTACCCGACAGACCATGAACTATGGCTACACCTTC | CASSTRQTMNYGYTF
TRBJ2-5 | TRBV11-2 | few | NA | TGTGCCAGCAGCTTTGGTGGGAGGGAGACCCAGTACTTC | CASSFGGRETQYF
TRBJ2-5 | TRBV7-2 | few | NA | TGTGCCAGCAGCCAGGACGGGAGTCCCAGTGAGACCCAGTACTTC | CASSQDGSPSETQYF
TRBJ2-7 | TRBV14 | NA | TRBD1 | TGTGCCAGCAGCCATACCGGGACAGGGTACTACGAGCAGTACTTC | CASSHTGTGYYEQYF
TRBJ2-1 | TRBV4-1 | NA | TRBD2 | TGCGCCAGCAGCCAAGTAGATATGGGACTAGCGGGACATGAGCAGTTCTTC | CASSQVDMGLAGHEQFF
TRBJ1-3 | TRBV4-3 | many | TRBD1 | TGCGCCAGCAGCCAATTGATTGCGGGGACAGCTGGAAACACCATATATTTT | CASSQLIAGTAGNTIYF
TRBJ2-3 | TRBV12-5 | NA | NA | TGTGCTAGTGGTTTCGGGGGAAGCACAGATACGCAGTATTTT | CASGFGGSTDTQYF
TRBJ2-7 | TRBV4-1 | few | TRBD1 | TGCGCCAGCAGCCATCCGGGACAGGGCTACGAGCAGTACTTC | CASSHPGQGYEQYF
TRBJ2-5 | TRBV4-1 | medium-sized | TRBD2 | TGCGCCAGCAGCCTTCGAGGGGGAACTAGCGGGAACGTACAAGAGACCCAGTACTTC | CASSLRGGTSGNVQETQYF
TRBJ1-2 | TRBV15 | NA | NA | TGTGCCACCAGCAGAGACGTCATGCCAGCTAACTATGGCTACACCTTC | CATSRDVMPANYGYTF
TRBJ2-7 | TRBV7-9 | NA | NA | TGTGCCAGCAGCTTATTCGCCAGCGGTTCATCCTACGAGCAGTACTTC | CASSLFASGSSYEQYF
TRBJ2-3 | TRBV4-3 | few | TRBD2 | TGCGCCAGCAGCCAAGTTAGCGGGAGCAGGCCAGATACGCAGTATTTT | CASSQVSGSRPDTQYF
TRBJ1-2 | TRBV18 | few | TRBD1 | TGTGCCAGCTCACCGCGGCAGGGGGCTGGCGGTGGCTACACCTTC | CASSPRQGAGGGYTF
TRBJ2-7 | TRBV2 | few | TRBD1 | TGTGCCAGCAGACCCGACAGGGGCGAGCAGTACTTC | CASRPDRGEQYF
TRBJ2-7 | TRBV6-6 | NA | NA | TGTGCCAGCAGTTACTCGAGCGGTCCCTACGAGCAGTACTTC | CASSYSSGPYEQYF
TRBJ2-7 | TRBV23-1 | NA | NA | TGCGCCAGCAGTCAATCTCCGGGGCGGGATCCCTCCTACGAGCAGTACTTC | CASSQSPGRDPSYEQYF
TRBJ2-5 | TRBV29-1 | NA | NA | TGCAGCGTTGATGAGCAGGGGCGGCAGACCCAGTACTTC | CSVDEQGRQTQYF
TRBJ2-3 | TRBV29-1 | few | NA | TGCAGCGTTGGTCATACTAGCACAGATACGCAGTATTTT | CSVGHTSTDTQYF
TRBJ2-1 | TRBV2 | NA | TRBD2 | TGTGCCAGCAGTGAGGTCGGGAGGGGGGCTGAGCAGTTCTTC | CASSEVGRGAEQFF
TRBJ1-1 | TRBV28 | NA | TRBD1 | TGTGCCAGCATTATGACAGGGAAGGGCACTGAAGCTTTCTTT | CASIMTGKGTEAFF
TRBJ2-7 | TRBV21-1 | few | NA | TGTGCCAGCAGCACTCTGGACAGGCTCTTTTTCTACGAGCAGTACTTC | CASSTLDRLFFYEQYF
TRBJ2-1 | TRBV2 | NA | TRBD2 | TGTGCCAGCAGTGGACTAGCGGGGACCAATGAGCAGTTCTTC | CASSGLAGTNEQFF
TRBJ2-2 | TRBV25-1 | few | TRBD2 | TGTGCCAGCAGTCCGTCCGGGACTAGCGGGTGGGCCGGGGAGCTGTTTTTT | CASSPSGTSGWAGELFF
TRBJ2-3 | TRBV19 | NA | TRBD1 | TGTGCCAGTAAGGGACAGGGGGGTGAGCGGTCGCAGTATTTT | CASKGQGGERSQYF
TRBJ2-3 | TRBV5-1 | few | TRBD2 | TGCGCCAGCAGCCAGGGGACTAGCGGAATCACAGATACGCAGTATTTT | CASSQGTSGITDTQYF
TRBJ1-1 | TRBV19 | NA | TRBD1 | TGTGCCAGTAGTGACAGGGGGCCGATCACTGAAGCTTTCTTT | CASSDRGPITEAFF
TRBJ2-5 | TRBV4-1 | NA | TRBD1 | TGCGCCAGCAGTCCGGGACAGGGCGTCGAAGAGACCCAGTACTTC | CASSPGQGVEETQYF
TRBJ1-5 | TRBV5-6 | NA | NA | TGTGCCAGCAGCTTGGGGAGGACAGCAAGCTCTTCTCTCAATCAGCCCCAGCATTTT | CASSLGRTASSSLNQPQHF
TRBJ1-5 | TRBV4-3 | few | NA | TGCGCCAGCAGCCAACAGGGCAATCAGCCCCAGCATTTT | CASSQQGNQPQHF
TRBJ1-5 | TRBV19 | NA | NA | TGTGCCAGTAGTTACGACAGGTATAGCAATCAGCCCCAGCATTTT | CASSYDRYSNQPQHF
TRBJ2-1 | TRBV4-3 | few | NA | TGCGCCAGCAGCCAAGATTCTGGGCTCAATGAGCAGTTCTTC | CASSQDSGLNEQFF
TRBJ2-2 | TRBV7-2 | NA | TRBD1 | TGTGCCAGCAGCTTAGTACAGGGGCTTAACACCGGGGAGCTGTTTTTT | CASSLVQGLNTGELFF
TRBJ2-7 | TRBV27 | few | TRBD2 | TGTGCCAGCAGTTTAGGGCCCCTAGCGGGGAGCTCCTACGAGCAGTACTTC | CASSLGPLAGSSYEQYF
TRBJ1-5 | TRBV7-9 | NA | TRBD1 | TGTGCCAGCAATGGTGGGACAGATAATCAGCCCCAGCATTTT | CASNGGTDNQPQHF
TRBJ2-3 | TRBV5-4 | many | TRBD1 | TGTGCCAGCGGACAGGGGGCCGCAGATACGCAGTATTTT | CASGQGAADTQYF
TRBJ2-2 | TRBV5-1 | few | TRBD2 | TGCGCCAGCAGCCTCCGCGGGACTAGGGTTACCGGGGAGCTGTTTTTT | CASSLRGTRVTGELFF
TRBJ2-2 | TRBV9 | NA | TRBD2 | TGTGCCAGCAGCGTACGAACTAGCGTGAACACCGGGGAGCTGTTTTTT | CASSVRTSVNTGELFF
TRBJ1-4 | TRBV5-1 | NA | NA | TGCGCCAGCAGCTTGGGCGGCCGTACAGGGTGGCTTAATGAAAAACTGTTTTTT | CASSLGGRTGWLNEKLFF
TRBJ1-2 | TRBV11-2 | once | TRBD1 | TGTGCCAGCAGCCCCGCTACAGGGGGCGTCGGCGGCTACACCTTC | CASSPATGGVGGYTF
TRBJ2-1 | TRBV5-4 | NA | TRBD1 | TGTGCCAGCAGCTTAGATGGGGACAGAGAGCAGTTCTTC | CASSLDGDREQFF
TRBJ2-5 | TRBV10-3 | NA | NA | TGTGCCATCAGTGAGTTTGGGGCGTTGGGGCAAGAGACCCAGTACTTC | CAISEFGALGQETQYF
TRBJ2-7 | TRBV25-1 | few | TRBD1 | TGTGCCAGCAGTTACAGGGGGCCTTCCTTCTCCTACGAGCAGTACTTC | CASSYRGPSFSYEQYF
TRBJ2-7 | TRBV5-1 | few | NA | TGCGCCAGCAGCTTGAGTAGCGAGAATCAACGCGAGCAGTACTTC | CASSLSSENQREQYF